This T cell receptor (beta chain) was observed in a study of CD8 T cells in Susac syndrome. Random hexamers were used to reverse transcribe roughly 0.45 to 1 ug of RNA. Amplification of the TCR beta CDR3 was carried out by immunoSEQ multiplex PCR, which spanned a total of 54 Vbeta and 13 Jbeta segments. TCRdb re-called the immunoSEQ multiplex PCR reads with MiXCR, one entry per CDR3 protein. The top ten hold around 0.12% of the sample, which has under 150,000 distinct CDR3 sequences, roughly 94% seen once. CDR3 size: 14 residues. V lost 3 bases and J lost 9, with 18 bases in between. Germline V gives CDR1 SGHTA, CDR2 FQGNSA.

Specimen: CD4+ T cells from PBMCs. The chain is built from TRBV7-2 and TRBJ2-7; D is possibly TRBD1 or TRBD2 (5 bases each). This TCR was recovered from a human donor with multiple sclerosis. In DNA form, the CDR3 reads TGTGCCAGCAGCTTGGGGACGGTGCCTACTGTGCAGTACTTC. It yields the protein CASSLGTVPTVQYF.